The 30 T cell receptor beta chains given below trace back to one sample, sequenced in a study of T cell responses to AZD1222 COVID-19 vaccine. Here immunoSEQ multiplex PCR was the method, and the copy in TCRdb shows in-frame clones only, minus some. The sample has roughly 180,000 clones, around 87% seen once. The starting material was peripheral blood, obtained on day 0 of AZD1222 vaccination. These receptors all come from an adult in good health.

The gene calls are TRBV7-2 and TRBJ2-3; D call uncertain. Trimming took 4 bases from V and 4 from J, leaving 18 bases between them. The CDR3 spans 16 residues. In germline, CDR1 is SGHTA, CDR2 FQGNSA. CDR3 nucleotides: TGTGCCAGCAGCTCGCCCATCGATCAGGCCTCAGATACGCAGTATTTT. The encoded protein is CASSSPIDQASDTQYF.

In its sample, this clone was seen a few times. The chain recombines TRBV5-1 with TRBJ2-3; 14 nucleotides agree with TRBD2. Germline lookup yields CDR1 SGHRS and CDR2 YFSETQ. The CDR3 covers 16 residues. V trimming: 5 bases; J trimming: 3 bases; junction bases outside the gene matches: 5. The DNA of the CDR3 is TGCGCCAGCAGATCGGGACTAGCGGGAGAAACAGATACGCAGTATTTT. This encodes CASRSGLAGETDTQYF.

The rearrangement uses TRBV6-2 or TRBV6-3 and TRBJ2-3; 8 bases match TRBD2. J lost 6 bases, V lost 2 bases, and 7 bases had no gene match. From germline, CDR1 is MNHEY and CDR2 SVGEGT. The CDR3 has 15 residues. CDR3 sequence reads: CASSYEAGAADTQYF. The CDR3 bases are TGTGCCAGCAGTTACGAAGCGGGAGCGGCCGATACGCAGTATTTT.

This chain links TRBV19 with TRBJ2-1; possibly TRBD2 for D (6 bases). This CDR3 spans 13 amino acids. Deletions cut 5 bases from V and 9 bases from J, with 14 bases between. Germline V CDR1 and CDR2: LNHDA, SQIVND (reference sequence). The CDR3 DNA reads as TGTGCCAGTAGTTGGAGGGCCGCCACTGAGCAGTTCTTC. It translates to CASSWRAATEQFF. Full variable domain (remainder filled in from reference TRBV19 and TRBJ2-1): DGGITQSPKYLFRKEGQNVTLSCEQNLNHDAMYWYRQDPGQGLRLIYYSQIVNDFQKGDIAEGYSVSREKKESFPLTVTSAQKNPTAFYLCASSWRAATEQFFGPGTRLTVL.

Here the CDR3 DNA reads TGTGCCAGCAGCGGTGGGACTAGCGGGACAGGTCGGAGAGAGGAGCAGTTCTTC. Residues: CASSGGTSGTGRREEQFF. The chain uses TRBV9 and TRBJ2-1, with 13 positions matching TRBD2. The junction had 16 bases not matched to a gene; V was cut back by 3 bases and J by 10 bases. Germline assignment: CDR1 SGDLS and CDR2 YYNGEE. This CDR3 region has 18 residues. Drawing the rest from reference TRBV9 and TRBJ2-1, the complete variable domain is DSGVTQTPKHLITATGQRVTLRCSPRSGDLSVYWYQQSLDQGLQFLIQYYNGEERAKGNILERFSAQQFPDLHSELNLSSLELGDSALYFCASSGGTSGTGRREEQFFGPGTRLTVL.

The chain joins TRBV6-5 to TRBJ1-2, with 8 bases that match TRBD1. Germline V gives CDR1 MNHEY, CDR2 SVGAGI. The CDR3 extends over 12 amino acids. J was trimmed by 8 bases and V by 6 bases; bases with no gene match: 5. The CDR3 loop is CASSRQGIGYTF. CDR3 DNA: TGTGCCAGCAGCCGACAGGGGATCGGCTACACCTTC.

The gene calls are TRBV9 and TRBJ2-2; D uncertain. CDR1 and CDR2 from the germline V gene are SGDLS and YYNGEE. Trimming shortened V by 0 bases and J by 4 bases, and 13 bases separated the two germline ends. The CDR3 covers 16 residues. The CDR3 protein is CASSVGPTPTTGELFF. DNA for the CDR3: TGTGCCAGCAGCGTAGGTCCGACTCCCACCACCGGGGAGCTGTTTTTT.

The chain combines TRBV19 with TRBJ1-5; 10 bases align to TRBD1. CDR3 length equals 18 residues. Trimming cost V 7 bases and J 0 bases; bases outside gene matches: 12. The germline V gene encodes CDR1 LNHDA and CDR2 SQIVND (reference sequence). CDR3 sequence: CASIDRDRGPNSNQPQHF. The CDR3 bases are TGTGCCAGTATTGACCGGGACAGGGGTCCGAATAGCAATCAGCCCCAGCATTTT.

This clone was seen a single time. The J gene is TRBJ2-3, the V gene TRBV24-1, with D maybe TRBD1 (5 bases). CDR3 length: 16 amino acids. CDR1 and CDR2 (germline): KGHDR, SFDVKD. The V gene lost 2 bases and the J gene lost 1 base, with 12 bases spanning the gap. The CDR3 sequence: CATSDYRTSGTDTQYF. The CDR3 DNA reads as TGTGCCACCAGTGATTACAGGACGTCGGGCACAGATACGCAGTATTTT.

This clone was recorded only once. The chain recombines TRBV5-1 with TRBJ2-3, with TRBD2 identical over 7 bases. Per germline, CDR1 SGHRS and CDR2 YFSETQ. Trimming cost V 2 bases and J 1 base; bases outside gene matches: 13. This CDR3 has 18 amino acids. The CDR3 DNA reads TGCGCCAGCAGCTTTCAGCCGGGAGGTAGCCAGCGCACAGATACGCAGTATTTT. The encoded protein is CASSFQPGGSQRTDTQYF.

The gene calls are TRBV10-2 and TRBJ1-5; no definite D call. Germline loops: CDR1 WSHSY, CDR2 SAAADI. This CDR3 region has 15 residues. The V end was cut by 6 bases, the J end by 1 base, with 13 bases between. CDR3 sequence: CASRGLEESNQPQHF. CDR3 DNA: TGCGCCAGCAGAGGCCTGGAAGAAAGCAATCAGCCCCAGCATTTT.

The J gene is TRBJ2-5, the V gene TRBV2, with D maybe TRBD1 (6 bases). The germline CDR1 and CDR2 sequences are SNHLY and FYNNEI. The CDR3 loop spans 14 amino acids. V lost 7 bases and J lost 5, with 17 bases in between. In DNA, the CDR3 is TGTGCCAGCACCCTGCCCGGACAGCGGGAGACCCAGTACTTC. It translates to CASTLPGQRETQYF.

The chain joins TRBV12-5 to TRBJ2-7; D perhaps matches TRBD2 (6 bases). The CDR3 length is 16 residues. Trimming cost V 5 bases and J 3 bases, with 20 bases left between them. Germline values: CDR1 LGHNT, CDR2 FRNRAP. As DNA, the CDR3 is TGTGCTAGTGGTCCCACCCCGCCGGCGGGGAACTACGAGCAGTACTTC. The encoded protein is CASGPTPPAGNYEQYF.

The chain joins TRBV10-2 to TRBJ1-2; 7 nucleotides agree with TRBD1. There are 13 residues in the CDR3. Germline V CDR1 and CDR2: WSHSY, SAAADI. V was clipped by 6 bases and J by 1 base; unmatched bases: 2. CDR3 sequence (DNA): TGCGCCAGCAGGGGACAGAGTAACTATGGCTACACCTTC. It codes for CASRGQSNYGYTF.

This clone appeared a single time. The chain is built from TRBV3-1 (or the pseudogene TRBV3-2) and TRBJ2-7; D remains ambiguous. The CDR3 loop spans 12 amino acids. The germline gives CDR1 LGHDT, CDR2 YNNKEL (reference sequence). V lost 0 bases and J lost 12, with 12 bases in between. DNA of the CDR3: TGTGCCAGCAGCCAAGATCGCATAGTCCGGTACTTC. This sequence encodes CASSQDRIVRYF.

The chain carries TRBV9 and TRBJ1-2; TRBD1 is a possible D gene (6 bases). The CDR3 has 17 amino acids. Germline CDR1 is SGDLS and CDR2 is YYNGEE. V lost 4 bases and J 0 bases, leaving 19 bases between the germline ends. The CDR3, as DNA: TGTGCCAGCAGCCGAACGACGGGGGGCACAGCTAACTATGGCTACACCTTC. The encoded protein is CASSRTTGGTANYGYTF. Full variable domain (outside the CDR3, taken from reference TRBV9 and TRBJ1-2): DSGVTQTPKHLITATGQRVTLRCSPRSGDLSVYWYQQSLDQGLQFLIQYYNGEERAKGNILERFSAQQFPDLHSELNLSSLELGDSALYFCASSRTTGGTANYGYTFGSGTRLTVV.

V usage is TRBV7-9 and J usage is TRBJ2-2; D remains unclear. The germline gives CDR1 SEHNR, CDR2 FQNEAQ (reference sequence). The CDR3 totals 14 residues. V lost 1 base and J 4 bases, leaving 7 bases between the germline ends. The CDR3 DNA reads as TGTGCCAGCAGCTTAGTTGCCACCACCGGGGAGCTGTTTTTT. It encodes CASSLVATTGELFF.

This chain links TRBV28 with TRBJ2-5; 10 bases are shared with TRBD1. Germline V gene data show CDR1 as MDHEN and CDR2 as SYDVKM. CDR3 size: 15 residues. The junction had 10 bases not matched to a gene; V was cut back by 7 bases and J by 5 bases. Here the CDR3 DNA reads TGTGCCAGCAATCTTCTGACAGGGGGCGCGGAGACCCAGTACTTC. This translates into CASNLLTGGAETQYF.

The chain joins TRBV19 to TRBJ1-1; D might be TRBD1 (5 bases). The germline V and J ends were trimmed by 7 bases and 5 bases, with 11 bases remaining between them. The V gene's germline CDR1 is LNHDA and CDR2 SQIVND (reference sequence). CDR3 size: 12 residues. The CDR3 sequence: CASIQGGTEAFF. The CDR3 DNA follows: TGTGCCAGTATCCAGGGAGGGACTGAAGCTTTCTTT. Full variable domain (remainder filled in from reference TRBV19 and TRBJ1-1): DGGITQSPKYLFRKEGQNVTLSCEQNLNHDAMYWYRQDPGQGLRLIYYSQIVNDFQKGDIAEGYSVSREKKESFPLTVTSAQKNPTAFYLCASIQGGTEAFFGQGTRLTVV.

The V and J genes are TRBV11-2 and TRBJ1-1; TRBD1 might be the D (5 bases). Trimming removed 5 bases from V and 4 bases from J, with 8 bases in between. Germline V gene data show CDR1 as SGHAT and CDR2 as FQNNGV. The CDR3 consists of 12 residues. The CDR3: CASSHDSTEAFF. The DNA of the CDR3 is TGTGCCAGCAGCCACGACAGCACTGAAGCTTTCTTT.

V is TRBV30 and J is TRBJ1-5; D gene uncertain. V dropped 3 bases and J dropped 0 bases, with 6 bases sitting between them. In germline, CDR1 is GTSNPN, CDR2 SVGIG (reference sequence). This CDR3 contains 13 residues. The chain's CDR3 is CAWRGDSNQPQHF. CDR3 in DNA: TGTGCCTGGAGAGGAGATAGCAATCAGCCCCAGCATTTT.

The chain links TRBV19 to TRBJ1-3; no firm D call. Trimming pared 7 bases from V and 3 bases from J, leaving 10 bases between. CDR1 is LNHDA and CDR2 is SQIVND in the germline V gene (reference sequence). CDR3 size: 13 residues. CDR3 DNA: TGTGCCAGTACCCGAGGGTTTGGAAACACCATATATTTT. Translation: CASTRGFGNTIYF.

J is TRBJ1-3 and V is TRBV6-5, with D unresolved. Trimming took 6 bases from V and 1 from J, leaving 10 bases between them. CDR3 length equals 14 residues. Germline CDR1 reads MNHEY; CDR2 reads SVGAGI. CDR3 loop: CASRIGYSGNTIYF. CDR3 DNA: TGTGCCAGCAGGATAGGGTATTCTGGAAACACCATATATTTT.

The chain employs TRBV5-1 and TRBJ1-2, with TRBD1 identical over 8 bases. V shed 4 bases, J shed 7 bases, and the junction held 9 bases outside the gene matches. Per germline, CDR1 SGHRS and CDR2 YFSETQ. This CDR3 comprises 14 residues. CDR3 sequence reads: CASSNQLGQGGYTF. CDR3 in DNA: TGCGCCAGCAGCAACCAACTTGGACAGGGTGGCTACACCTTC.

The chain combines TRBV6-5 with TRBJ1-1; 7 bases fit TRBD1. The CDR3 covers 14 residues. J gave up 8 bases and V 6 bases, and 12 bases lay outside the gene matches. Germline lookup yields CDR1 MNHEY and CDR2 SVGAGI. The CDR3 bases are TGTGCCAGCAGAGCACAACGGGACAGAAAAGAAGCTTTCTTT. Its protein product is CASRAQRDRKEAFF.

The chain has TRBV5-1 and TRBJ2-6; D is unclear. Deletions cut 4 bases from V and 0 bases from J, with 5 bases between. This CDR3 contains 14 residues. CDR1 and CDR2 from the germline V gene are SGHRS and YFSETQ. In DNA form, the CDR3 reads TGCGCCAGCAGCGTTCCCTCTGGGGCCAACGTCCTGACTTTC. Its protein is CASSVPSGANVLTF.

V usage is TRBV5-1 and J usage is TRBJ2-1; D is unclear. The CDR3 totals 13 residues. CDR1 is SGHRS and CDR2 is YFSETQ in the germline V gene. V lost 0 bases and J lost 10, with 11 bases in between. The CDR3 region is CASSLGSYQEQFF. The CDR3 region has the DNA TGCGCCAGCAGCTTGGGCAGTTACCAAGAGCAGTTCTTC.

J is TRBJ2-2 and V is TRBV7-9; TRBD1 matches 9 bases. V lost 4 bases to trimming and J lost 6 bases; unmatched junction nucleotides: 12. From germline, CDR1 is SEHNR and CDR2 FQNEAQ (reference sequence). CDR3 size: 17 residues. CDR3 bases: TGTGCCAGCAGCTGGGCAGGGACAGGGATTCATGCCGGGGAGCTGTTTTTT. Encoded protein: CASSWAGTGIHAGELFF.

V and J are TRBV6-5 and TRBJ1-4; possible D gene TRBD1, 5 bases. The germline V gene has CDR1 MNHEY and CDR2 SVGAGI. The length of the CDR3 is 15 residues. The ends were cut back, 4 bases at V and 0 bases at J, with 9 bases in the middle. CDR3: CASSSAGATNEKLFF. The CDR3 region has the DNA TGTGCCAGCAGTTCAGCGGGGGCAACTAATGAAAAACTGTTTTTT.

The chain recombines TRBV19 with TRBJ1-2, with D tentatively TRBD1 (5 bases). In germline, CDR1 is LNHDA, CDR2 SQIVND (reference sequence). The CDR3 is made up of 16 amino acids. V was clipped by 5 bases and J by 0 bases, with 16 bases between them. The CDR3 region has the DNA TGTGCCAGTAGTGGGACTGGTGCCCAAGCTAACTATGGCTACACCTTC. Amino acid sequence: CASSGTGAQANYGYTF.